The following is a T cell receptor (beta chain) sequence with its context. How the authors handled the data: Counts of nucleated cells, estimated from reference gene primer amplification, were obtained. Only in-frame clones appear in the TCRdb table, and some are missing; sequencing was by immunoSEQ multiplex PCR. The DNA was the basis for D and trimming; V, J and clone size are from that table. The sample includes about 210,000 clones, less than 85% of them seen just once. The sample is drawn from a study of blood T cell repertoires in COVID-19. Study background: The United States, Italy and Spain supplied acute and convalescent COVID-19 samples. PBMCs, B-cell-depleted T cells, or T cells provided the cDNA or gDNA that made up the material.

The CDR3 totals 15 residues. V lost 3 bases to trimming and J lost 2 bases; unmatched junction nucleotides: 3. Looked up from germline, CDR1 is LGHNA and CDR2 is YSLEER. The chain combines TRBV4-3 with TRBJ2-7; TRBD1 aligns across 11 bases. The sequence derives from a woman aged 70-85 years with acute or convalescent COVID-19. The sample was peripheral blood. In DNA form, the CDR3 reads TGCGCCAGCAGCCAGAGGACAGGGGGCCCCTACGAGCAGTACTTC. As protein: CASSQRTGGPYEQYF.